Each of the 27 T cell receptor beta chains below was sequenced from the same sample in a study of T cells expressing NK-cell markers. TCRdb reanalyzed the 5' RACE reads, giving one entry per CDR3 protein sequence and no DNA. Its table lists about 180,000 distinct CDR3 sequences. The source material was blood T cells: a sorted CD56 or NKG2C T cell subset, CD4+ or CD8+ T cells, or bulk PBMC T cells (not recorded which). The receptors derive from a man aged 18-70 years in good health.

J is TRBJ2-3 and V is TRBV29-1; the D call from TCRdb, TRBD1, cannot be confirmed without DNA. The V gene's germline CDR1 is SQVTM and CDR2 ANQGSEA. The CDR3 covers 16 residues. The CDR3 spells CSVESRDRSSTDTQYF.

The chain is built from TRBV27 and TRBJ2-1; TCRdb picks TRBD2, but there is no DNA to check that call. The V gene's germline CDR1 is MNHEY and CDR2 SMNVEV (reference sequence). The CDR3 length is 15 residues. CDR3 region: CASSPGTSGGERQFF.

The CDR3 reads CASSQDRLGENCEQFF. The rearrangement uses TRBV14 and TRBJ2-1; lacking DNA, the TRBD2 call made by TCRdb goes unchecked. The CDR3 has 16 residues. CDR1 is SGHDN and CDR2 is FVKESK in the germline V gene.

The V and J genes are TRBV9 and TRBJ2-2; TCRdb picks TRBD1, but there is no DNA to check that call. This CDR3 has 16 amino acids. The germline CDR1 and CDR2 sequences are SGDLS and YYNGEE. The CDR3 loop reads CASSATGIGNTGELFF.

The chain uses TRBV27 and TRBJ2-2. CDR1 is MNHEY and CDR2 is SMNVEV in the germline V gene (reference sequence). The CDR3 covers 14 residues. The CDR3 sequence is CASSFSGFTGELFF.

The V call is TRBV9, the J call TRBJ2-6. There are 13 residues in the CDR3. Germline V gene lookup returns CDR1 SGDLS and CDR2 YYNGEE. The CDR3 loop reads CASSYGSANVLTF.

V gene TRBV20-1 combines with J gene TRBJ2-7; TCRdb picks TRBD1, but there is no DNA to check that call. This CDR3 has 12 residues. The germline CDR1 and CDR2 sequences are DFQATT and SNEGSKA (reference sequence). The CDR3 spells CSARGRAYEQYF.

CDR3 amino acids: CASSPVLGGVEQYF. J is TRBJ2-7 and V is TRBV4-1; TCRdb picks TRBD1, but there is no DNA to check that call. CDR3 length: 14 residues. From germline, CDR1 is MGHRA and CDR2 YSYEKL.

The gene calls are TRBV28 and TRBJ2-6; there is no DNA to check the TCRdb D call of TRBD1. The CDR3 extends over 16 amino acids. The germline V gene has CDR1 MDHEN and CDR2 SYDVKM. This chain's CDR3 is CASSFQGITGANVLTF.

The chain is built from TRBV7-9 and TRBJ2-5; TCRdb indicates TRBD1, and absent DNA this call remains unverified. Per the germline V gene, CDR1 is SEHNR and CDR2 is FQNEAQ (reference sequence). The CDR3 spans 17 residues. CDR3 region: CASSPPLPDRGKETQYF.

The chain combines TRBV5-8 with TRBJ2-7; TCRdb's D gene call, TRBD2, goes unchecked for lack of DNA. The germline gives CDR1 SGHTS, CDR2 YDEGEE. The CDR3 is 16 amino acids. The CDR3 reads CASSEGPKDGKYEQYF.

This sequence joins TRBV5-1 and TRBJ1-1; with no DNA, the TCRdb D assignment of TRBD1 cannot be verified. The CDR3 is 16 amino acids. Germline V lookup: CDR1 SGHRS, CDR2 YFSETQ. This CDR3 is CASSFGTGTRGLEAFF.

V usage is TRBV28 and J usage is TRBJ1-3. Germline values: CDR1 MDHEN, CDR2 SYDVKM. This CDR3 is built from 15 residues. The CDR3 reads CASRALTNSGNTIYF.

The genes are TRBV12-3 or TRBV12-4 and TRBJ1-5. This CDR3 has 16 amino acids. CDR3 sequence: CASSFESSGLNQPQHF.

The CDR3 reads CASSPGTGIYTNTGELFF. V usage is TRBV11-2 and J usage is TRBJ2-2; TCRdb lists TRBD1, though no DNA is available to test this call. CDR1 and CDR2 (germline): SGHAT, FQNNGV. The CDR3 is 18 amino acids.

The rearrangement joins TRBV7-6 to TRBJ2-7. Germline V gene lookup returns CDR1 SGHVS and CDR2 FNYEAQ. This CDR3 has 14 amino acids. CDR3 residues: CASSPEFSTYEQYF.

The rearrangement uses TRBV28 and TRBJ1-5. CDR1 MDHEN and CDR2 SYDVKM come from the germline V gene. This CDR3 has 13 amino acids. The CDR3 region is CASSLHSNQPQHF.

The genes are TRBV19 and TRBJ2-7. Germline values: CDR1 LNHDA, CDR2 SQIVND (reference sequence). This CDR3 is built from 14 residues. CDR3 sequence reads: CASMRTMTDYEQYF.

This chain joins TRBV7-9 and TRBJ2-2. Per the germline V gene, CDR1 is SEHNR and CDR2 is FQNEAQ (reference sequence). The CDR3 is 15 residues long. CDR3 in amino acids: CASSLELHSFVELFF.

The chain links TRBV7-9 to TRBJ1-5. Germline V gene sequence: CDR1 SEHNR, CDR2 FQNEAQ (reference sequence). There are 13 residues in the CDR3. CDR3 protein: CASSTNMDRVQHF.

V and J are TRBV15 and TRBJ2-1; TCRdb lists TRBD2, though no DNA is available to test this call. The CDR3 covers 18 residues. Looked up from germline, CDR1 is LNHNV and CDR2 is YYDKDF (reference sequence). The CDR3 sequence: CATSISYGRDGGYNEQFF.

The chain uses TRBV4-1 and TRBJ1-4; no DNA is available, so the TRBD1 call from TCRdb remains unchecked. There are 18 residues in the CDR3. From germline, CDR1 is MGHRA and CDR2 YSYEKL. CDR3 region: CASSQAPLRRGFHEKLFF.

The genes are TRBV6-4 and TRBJ2-1; without DNA, the TCRdb call of TRBD1 cannot be checked. Germline V gene sequence: CDR1 MRHNA, CDR2 SNTAGT. The CDR3 is 16 amino acids. The CDR3 sequence: CASSEAGTGSYNEQFF.

This chain's CDR3 is CASSGGGAWNEQFF. V gene TRBV2 combines with J gene TRBJ2-1; TCRdb indicates TRBD2, and absent DNA this call remains unverified. CDR1 is SNHLY, CDR2 FYNNEI, per germline. The CDR3 has 14 residues.

This sequence joins TRBV7-9 and TRBJ2-1; as DNA is missing, the TRBD2 call by TCRdb cannot be tested. From germline, CDR1 is SEHNR and CDR2 FQNEAQ (reference sequence). The length of the CDR3 is 13 residues. The CDR3: CASSLALAGEQFF.

The chain uses TRBV9 and TRBJ1-1; TCRdb calls TRBD1, which cannot be checked without DNA. This CDR3 spans 14 amino acids. CDR1 SGDLS and CDR2 YYNGEE come from the germline V gene. The CDR3 protein is CASSPRGRVAEAFF.

Here the CDR3 reads CASGLGTASSTDTQYF. The V and J genes are TRBV12-5 and TRBJ2-3. This CDR3 region has 16 residues. CDR1 is LGHNT, CDR2 FRNRAP, per germline.